This TCR beta chain was obtained from a study of CD8+CD57+ T cells in acquired aplastic anemia (dated by TCRdb to 2017 to 2018). Broadly, across the study: On average, sorted CD4+ and CD8+ cells yielded around 3.5 ug of extracted DNA, with a range of roughly 0.18 to 30 ug. A CD8+CD57+ expansion meant a frequency higher than the mean frequency seen in healthy subjects. Points the paper makes about the study in general: Some 31 CD8+ CDR3 sequences were shared between patients and controls but appeared highly expressed in patients and within their immunodominant clones. No significant difference in CD8+ Simpson's diversity was found between patients and healthy controls (P=0.060).

From the cysteine through the phenylalanine, the CDR3 covers 16 amino acids. The DNA shown is the 48-base CDR3, in frame from base 1. The junction shows trimming of 0 bases on V and 12 bases on J, and the gene matches do not reach 8 bases of it. Sequences SGHRS (CDR1) and YFSETQ (CDR2) are obtained from the germline V gene. Patients chosen for sequencing had shown expansion of CD8+CD57+ cells by flow cytometry. Severe acquired aplastic anemia was diagnosed in all patients according to International Study of Aplastic Anemia and Agranulocytosis and Camitta criteria. At the time blood was sampled, none of the patients had received any therapy. The study deep-sequenced TCR repertoires of sorted CD4+ and CD8+ blood T cells from severe aplastic anemia patients and healthy subjects. Patients were enrolled under clinicaltrials.gov protocols 00001620, 01623167, 00001397, 00071045, 00081523 and 00961064 in the USA. Ficoll-Paque density gradient centrifugation was used to isolate peripheral blood mononuclear cells. Before DNA extraction, CD4+ and CD8+ T cells were sorted by FACS or by magnetic beads.

Concerning this clonotype: The specificity of this receptor is unknown. No much larger clone exists at a distance of one base, and base qualities are not known.

Genomic DNA was used as template for profiling of TCR beta VDJ combinations and CDR3 sequences. TCR repertoire sequencing was run on an Illumina HiSeq 2000. The original pipeline was this. TRBV/TRBJ rearrangement plots, CDR3 size and DJ length profiles, and Simpson's diversity index were used to evaluate the repertoires. Whichever DNA sequence was most abundant in the deep sequencing data was defined as the immunodominant clone. CDR3 amino acid sequences were screened for sharing across subjects and compared with published repertoires and the VDJdb database. TCRdb reprocessing: public reads trimmed at Q25 with fastp, clones called with MiXCR, in-frame beta chains kept. Each entry merges the rows of one CDR3 protein and shows their most common DNA and genes. The V and J calls here are based on TCRdb, not the publication. The sample includes around 150,000 distinct CDR3 sequences, with around 50% observed a single time. About 2.8% of the sample lies in the top ten.

This receptor was taken from a human donor with aplastic anemia. Sequencing was performed on sorted CD4+, CD8+, or CD8+CD57+ T cells (not recorded which) from PBMCs. This chain is built from TRBV5-1 and TRBJ2-1, and 14 junction bases match TRBD2. CDR3 loop: CASSLESGLAGGGQFF. The bases read TGCGCCAGCAGCTTGGAATCAGGACTAGCGGGAGGAGGGCAGTTCTTC. The reference TRBV5-1 and TRBJ2-1 proteins fill in what lies around the CDR3, so the full variable domain reads KAGVTQTPRYLIKTRGQQVTLSCSPISGHRSVSWYQQTPGQGLQFLFEYFSETQRNKGNFPGRFSGRQFSNSRSEMNVSTLELGDSALYLCASSLESGLAGGGQFFGPGTRLTVL.